This T cell receptor (beta chain) was recovered during a study of human T cells and chemical hapten exposure. Study background: An approximately 2 cm by approximately 2 cm inner upper arm patch received 2% DPC for sensitization.

This CDR3 contains 12 residues. V lost 9 bases and J lost 0, with 9 bases in between. Per the germline V gene, CDR1 is SNHLY and CDR2 is FYNNEI. Documented time point: patch test 2, 6 weeks after DPC sensitization. Treatment denoted: therapeutic diphenylcyclopropenone sensitization with weekly scalp DPC. This clonotype was detected ten times or more. Its antigen is undetermined. One entry per CDR3 protein results from TCRdb running MiXCR on the RACE reads. This table holds tens of thousands of distinct CDR3 sequences, about a tenth found once. Findings and caveats of the study: Unchanged with DPC sensitization were TCRs above 1 in 1000 frequency.

The sequence came from a woman between 50 and 59 years old with alopecia areata. Some clones in this sample may be carry-over from other donors' samples. The rearrangement links TRBV2 to TRBJ2-7; D is unclear. The source material was whole blood, sampled in connection with sensitization to the hapten diphenylcyclopropenone (DPC). CDR3 sequence: CASGVGSYEQYF. The CDR3 DNA is TGTGCCAGTGGGGTGGGCTCCTACGAGCAGTACTTC.